This TCR beta chain is from a study of lymphopenia after photon versus proton radiotherapy (dated by TCRdb to the late 2010s). In the study overall: The study compared the immunological effects of photon versus proton radiation therapy in patients with gastrointestinal tumors who developed high-grade lymphopenia. The 15 to 25 patients in the cohort had gastrointestinal tumors, were treated with either photon or proton therapy, and subsequently developed lymphopenia. The study aimed to characterize how the two radiation modalities differ in their impact on the immune system. Study-wide conclusions, independent of this receptor: During treatment, patients who received proton therapy stayed relatively stable, whereas patients who received photon therapy lost naive T cells and TCR diversity and gained effector/memory populations. After the lymphocyte count nadir, photon-treated repertoires showed oligoclonal expansion, especially of CD8+ Temra cells, which drove the drop in diversity. Among patients across the cohort who died, overall survival time showed an inverse correlation with a larger post-nadir drop in TCR diversity. The survival association was examined only in patients who died, and the authors described better survival with proton therapy as a possibility, not as a demonstrated result.

Trimming removed 1 base from V and 2 bases from J, leaving 14 bases between the germline ends. The CDR3 covers 15 residues, taking in both the cysteine and the phenylalanine. Only CDR3 DNA is held: 45 bases, read in frame from base 1. From the germline V gene, CDR1 is SQVTM and CDR2 is ANQGSEA. Library method: the immunoSEQ multiplex PCR assay. T cell repertoires were profiled by deep sequencing of rearranged TCR beta loci, alongside multiparametric flow cytometry. TCRdb took over this immuneACCESS table, retaining in-frame rearrangements with V and J assigned. Such tables are incomplete; in checked studies, under half of the missing clones stem from an unresolved V gene, and the remainder is unexplained. This sample lists around 70,000 clones; roughly 92% were detected once. The top ten hold around 2.2% of the sample. The table lists this clone with a count of one. This receptor's antigen is unknown. No base-level quality is on record; no much larger clone is a single base apart.

The sequenced sample was peripheral blood, obtained from a patient treated with photon-based radiotherapy. The chain uses TRBV29-1 and TRBJ2-5, with no confident D gene call. This receptor was obtained from a woman in her 40s with cholangiocarcinoma. The CDR3 protein is CSVEGGLRTQETQYF. The DNA sequence is given as TGCAGCGTTGAAGGTGGGTTACGAACTCAAGAGACCCAGTACTTC.